This paragraph covers one T cell receptor (beta chain) sequence. The target antigen is unknown. The sample belongs to a study of T cell repertoires in cytomegalovirus infection. The overall study: Public TCR beta signatures marked donors with CMV infection and the matching HLA.

Each CDR3 protein gets one entry after TCRdb re-called the reads with MiXCR. The profile shows tens of thousands of distinct CDR3 sequences, around 21% of them singletons. Per the germline V gene, CDR1 is MDHEN and CDR2 is SYDVKM. The CDR3 loop spans 15 amino acids. Trimming shortened V by 1 base and J by 0 bases, and 7 bases separated the two germline ends. Points from the study as a whole: Based on cumulative public TCR beta family frequency, carriers of CMV plus the relevant HLA were identified. HLA-C-restricted CMV clonotypes gave the most frequent clonotype in two of eight donors.

Sequenced input: PBMCs, sequenced either directly or after in vitro stimulation (not recorded which). The V call is TRBV28, the J call TRBJ1-5; D gene ambiguous. The clonotype originates from a human donor in good health (CMV status not recorded). Some clones in this sample may be carry-over from other donors' samples. The DNA for the CDR3 is TGTGCCAGCAGTTTATTATCTGGTAGCAATCAGCCCCAGCATTTT. Its protein is CASSLLSGSNQPQHF.